Listed here are 24 T cell receptor beta chains from one sample, sequenced in a study of T cell responses to AZD1222 COVID-19 vaccine. Produced via immunoSEQ multiplex PCR; TCRdb's table is partial and in-frame only. The table includes fewer than 200,000 clones, 85% to 95% detected once. Sequencing was performed on peripheral blood, taken on day 0 of AZD1222 vaccination. The receptors were gathered from an adult in good health.

The chain joins TRBV24-1 to TRBJ2-3; 14 nucleotides align to TRBD2. This CDR3 spans 20 amino acids. J gave up 0 bases and V 4 bases, and 11 bases lay outside the gene matches. Germline lookup yields CDR1 KGHDR and CDR2 SFDVKD. The DNA for the CDR3 is TGTGCCACCAGTGACTCTACCCCTGGACTAGCGGGGGGAAGCACAGATACGCAGTATTTT. As protein: CATSDSTPGLAGGSTDTQYF.

This clone was counted once. V usage is TRBV30 and J usage is TRBJ2-4; TRBD2 matches at 12 bases. The CDR3 totals 16 residues. V dropped 4 bases and J dropped 4; count of bases not matched to a gene: 8. Germline V CDR1 and CDR2: GTSNPN, SVGIG (reference sequence). The DNA of the CDR3 is TGTGCCTGGACCAACCCCACTAGCGGGAGGAAAAACATTCAGTACTTC. The encoded protein is CAWTNPTSGRKNIQYF.

In this sample, this clone turned up once. The V and J genes are TRBV5-1 and TRBJ2-3; TRBD1 agrees at 8 bases. This CDR3 is 15 amino acids long. V lost 6 bases, J lost 1 base, and 7 bases stayed unmatched. Germline values: CDR1 SGHRS, CDR2 YFSETQ. The CDR3 protein is CASTQDRGGTDTQYF. CDR3 in DNA: TGCGCCAGCACCCAAGACAGGGGAGGCACAGATACGCAGTATTTT.

The chain is built from TRBV6-5 and TRBJ1-4; TRBD1 is a possible D gene (6 bases). The length of the CDR3 is 14 residues. V lost 7 bases, J lost 3 bases, and 12 bases lay in between. CDR1 is MNHEY, CDR2 SVGAGI, per germline. CDR3 sequence reads: CASKVRGPNEKLFF. CDR3 coding DNA: TGTGCCAGCAAAGTCAGGGGACCTAATGAAAAACTGTTTTTT.

The CDR3 DNA reads TGTGCCAGTAGTATACTCACGGGGGGGCCTGAAGCTTTCTTT. Its protein product is CASSILTGGPEAFF. The V gene is TRBV19, the J gene TRBJ1-1; TRBD1 is a possible D gene (6 bases). Trimming pared 2 bases from V and 6 bases from J, leaving 13 bases between. Germline V CDR1 and CDR2: LNHDA, SQIVND (reference sequence). The CDR3 totals 14 residues.

The chain uses TRBV5-1 and TRBJ1-5; a possible D gene is TRBD1 (5 bases). V was pared by 4 bases and J by 4 bases, with 15 bases between. The germline V gene encodes CDR1 SGHRS and CDR2 YFSETQ. The length of the CDR3 is 15 residues. CDR3 in amino acids: CASSPAGGPNQPQHF. The CDR3 DNA is TGCGCCAGCAGCCCTGCGGGGGGTCCGAATCAGCCCCAGCATTTT.

The rearrangement joins TRBV5-1 to TRBJ2-2; 9 nucleotides line up with TRBD2. V shed 2 bases, J shed 2 bases, and the junction held 1 base outside the gene matches. The CDR3 length is 15 residues. Germline CDR1 is SGHRS and CDR2 is YFSETQ. The CDR3 DNA reads as TGCGCCAGCAGCTTTAGCGGGAGCAACACCGGGGAGCTGTTTTTT. Protein: CASSFSGSNTGELFF.

This clone came up once. V is TRBV3-1 (or the pseudogene TRBV3-2) and J is TRBJ1-1; D is undetermined. The CDR3 is made up of 11 amino acids. Trimming cost V 5 bases and J 8 bases, with 9 bases left between them. The V gene's germline CDR1 is LGHDT and CDR2 YNNKEL (reference sequence). CDR3 sequence reads: CASSGAREAFF. In DNA, the CDR3 is TGTGCCAGCAGCGGCGCGAGGGAAGCTTTCTTT.

This chain uses TRBV24-1 with TRBJ2-3, with D hard to call. CDR1 and CDR2 (germline): KGHDR, SFDVKD. The CDR3 is made up of 13 amino acids. The V end was cut by 6 bases, the J end by 1 base, with 7 bases between. The CDR3 sequence is CATSTWGTDTQYF. CDR3 nucleotide sequence: TGTGCCACCAGTACCTGGGGCACAGATACGCAGTATTTT.

The chain links TRBV7-9 to TRBJ1-2; TRBD1 agrees at 7 bases. With 6 bases clipped from V and 0 bases from J, the junction kept 10 bases outside the gene matches. The CDR3 is 16 amino acids. Germline-derived CDR1 and CDR2 are SEHNR and FQNEAQ (reference sequence). The CDR3: CASRSGGGLANYGYTF. For the CDR3, the DNA is TGTGCCAGCAGATCAGGGGGAGGTTTGGCTAACTATGGCTACACCTTC.

The J gene is TRBJ1-5, the V gene TRBV5-6, with D tentatively TRBD1 (5 bases). The CDR3 runs to 13 residues. Between the trimmed V and J ends, which lost 2 bases and 6 bases, there was a span of 9 bases. Germline V lookup: CDR1 SGHDT, CDR2 YYEEEE. CDR3 sequence: CASSLGVRQPQHF. CDR3 DNA sequence: TGTGCCAGCAGCTTAGGGGTACGTCAGCCCCAGCATTTT.

This clone was seen only a few times. The chain links TRBV6-5 to TRBJ1-5, with TRBD1 matching over 8 bases. The CDR3 covers 15 residues. Germline V gene lookup returns CDR1 MNHEY and CDR2 SVGAGI. Trimming took 4 bases from V and 4 from J; bases not matched to a gene: 6. As DNA, the CDR3 is TGTGCCAGCAGTTCCACAGGGGGACTAAATCAGCCCCAGCATTTT. Amino acids: CASSSTGGLNQPQHF.

The J gene is TRBJ1-2, the V gene TRBV25-1; 8 bases map to TRBD1. Germline-derived CDR1 and CDR2 are MGHDK and SYGVNS. After removal of 4 bases from V and 4 bases from J, the junction contained 5 bases not matched to a gene. This CDR3 contains 14 residues. The CDR3 DNA reads TGTGCCAGCAGTGCCGGGACAGGAGTCTATGGCTACACCTTC. Amino acid sequence: CASSAGTGVYGYTF.

By sample fraction, this clone is medium-sized (0.01 to 0.1%). This chain uses TRBV29-1 with TRBJ1-1, with no clear D. The CDR3 extends over 11 amino acids. The germline V gene encodes CDR1 SQVTM and CDR2 ANQGSEA. With 5 bases removed from V and 0 bases from J, the gap between germline ends came to 4 bases. CDR3 nucleotides: TGCAGCGTTACAGTGAACACTGAAGCTTTCTTT. Encoded protein: CSVTVNTEAFF.

The chain employs TRBV27 and TRBJ2-7; D unclear. Per germline, CDR1 MNHEY and CDR2 SMNVEV (reference sequence). V was cut by 2 bases and J by 1 base, with 9 bases left in between. The CDR3 runs to 14 residues. CDR3 bases: TGTGCCAGCAGTTTAGGGCAGAGATCCTACGAGCAGTACTTC. Translation gives CASSLGQRSYEQYF.

This rearrangement joins TRBV6-5 to TRBJ1-2, with 7 bases aligning to TRBD1. The CDR3 extends over 16 amino acids. Trimming removed 4 bases from V and 2 bases from J; junction bases left unmatched: 10. Looked up from germline, CDR1 is MNHEY and CDR2 is SVGAGI. The CDR3 reads CASSSLWGTENYGYTF. In DNA, the CDR3 is TGTGCCAGCAGTTCTCTCTGGGGGACAGAAAACTATGGCTACACCTTC.

This sequence joins TRBV30 and TRBJ2-3, with 7 bases that match TRBD1. This CDR3 is 15 amino acids long. Unmatched junction bases numbered 5, after V lost 0 bases and J lost 2 bases. The germline V gene has CDR1 GTSNPN and CDR2 SVGIG (reference sequence). CDR3 protein: CAWSVRGRDTDTQYF. CDR3 in DNA: TGTGCCTGGAGTGTCAGGGGGAGAGACACAGATACGCAGTATTTT. Full variable domain (remainder filled in from reference TRBV30 and TRBJ2-3): SQTIHQWPATLVQPVGSPLSLECTVEGTSNPNLYWYRQAAGRGLQLLFYSVGIGQISSEVPQNLSASRPQDRQFILSSKKLLLSDSGFYLCAWSVRGRDTDTQYFGPGTRLTVL.

This chain uses TRBV4-1 with TRBJ2-3; D is unclear. V was shortened by 1 base and J by 7 bases, with 6 bases between the two germline ends. Germline-derived CDR1 and CDR2 are MGHRA and YSYEKL. The CDR3 consists of 12 residues. The chain's CDR3 is CASSQGPYTQYF. The CDR3 DNA reads TGCGCCAGCAGCCAAGGTCCTTATACGCAGTATTTT.

This chain joins TRBV29-1 and TRBJ1-4; TRBD1 matches at 7 bases. The junction had 7 bases not matched to a gene; V was cut back by 5 bases and J by 7 bases. There are 13 residues in the CDR3. Germline values: CDR1 SQVTM, CDR2 ANQGSEA. CDR3 sequence (DNA): TGCAGCGTTACAAGGCAGGGGGGTGAAAAACTGTTTTTT. This codes for CSVTRQGGEKLFF.

This chain connects TRBV5-4 to TRBJ1-1, with D maybe TRBD1 (5 bases). The CDR3 totals 15 residues. V gave up 4 bases and J gave up 3 bases, with 16 bases separating them. Germline CDR1 SGHNT, CDR2 YYREEE (reference sequence). The CDR3 DNA reads as TGTGCCAGCAGCCCAGGTGGCAGGGAGGACACTGAAGCTTTCTTT. This translates into CASSPGGREDTEAFF.

This chain links TRBV5-1 with TRBJ2-1; D remains unclear. The CDR3 contains 15 residues. V shed 4 bases and J shed 0 bases, with 11 bases lying between them. Germline CDR1 SGHRS, CDR2 YFSETQ. The CDR3 region is CASSVGANSYNEQFF. DNA for the CDR3: TGCGCCAGCAGCGTTGGAGCCAACTCCTACAATGAGCAGTTCTTC.

This clone was detected once. The V gene is TRBV7-2, the J gene TRBJ1-6; 7 bases fit TRBD1. The CDR3 has 14 residues. Germline V gives CDR1 SGHTA, CDR2 FQGNSA. J gave up 9 bases and V 5 bases, and 7 bases lay outside the gene matches. The CDR3 sequence: CASSPQGWGSPLHF. The CDR3 DNA is TGTGCCAGCAGCCCACAGGGGTGGGGTTCACCCCTCCACTTT.

This chain connects TRBV6-1 to TRBJ1-2; maybe TRBD1 (5 bases). Germline CDR1 is MNHNS and CDR2 is SASEGT. The CDR3 has 14 amino acids. With 2 bases removed from V and 8 bases from J, the gap between germline ends came to 15 bases. The CDR3 DNA is TGTGCCAGCAGTGAACCTGGGACCGCGAGGGGCTACACCTTC. This codes for CASSEPGTARGYTF.

The chain joins TRBV6-4 to TRBJ1-1; weak D call: TRBD1 (6 bases). Germline V lookup: CDR1 MRHNA, CDR2 SNTAGT. Trimming shortened V by 3 bases and J by 1 base, and 6 bases separated the two germline ends. The CDR3 is 13 residues long. CDR3 nucleotides: TGTGCCAGCAGTGAACAGGGGAACACTGAAGCTTTCTTT. It encodes CASSEQGNTEAFF.